The next 30 T cell receptor beta chains were all read from a single sample in a study of T-cell reconstitution after alpha-beta-depleted transplantation in children. Library preparation (for TCRbeta) was performed with unique molecular identifiers. TCRdb used MiXCR to reprocess the PCR reads, holding one entry per CDR3 protein. Seen here are about 340,000 distinct CDR3 sequences, 16% observed once, and the top ten hold about 41%. The sample in question was PBMCs, mostly from graft donor cells, obtained 360 days after TCRalphabeta/CD19-depleted stem cell transplant. Receptors originate from a male patient between 2 and 9 years old who had a stem cell transplant for acute lymphoblastic leukemia, so the T cells may come from the graft donor.

Only a few counts were recorded for this clonotype. This chain connects TRBV5-6 to TRBJ1-1; TRBD1 matches 12 bases. V was clipped by 0 bases and J by 5 bases; unmatched bases: 5. CDR1 SGHDT and CDR2 YYEEEE come from the germline V gene. The CDR3 consists of 16 residues. CDR3 residues: CASSLDRDRGRTEAFF. CDR3 in DNA: TGTGCCAGCAGCTTGGATCGGGACAGGGGGCGGACTGAAGCTTTCTTT.

In its sample, this clonotype was seen a few times. The chain is built from TRBV5-1 and TRBJ2-3; the match to TRBD1 covers 9 bases. In germline, CDR1 is SGHRS, CDR2 YFSETQ. The V segment lost 4 bases and the J segment 0 bases; nucleotides outside the gene matches: 6. The CDR3 spans 16 residues. The CDR3 coding sequence is TGCGCCAGCAGCATCCATGGGACAGGGAGCACAGATACGCAGTATTTT. Amino acids: CASSIHGTGSTDTQYF.

This clonotype was seen repeatedly, ten times or more. The chain links TRBV12-3 or TRBV12-4 to TRBJ2-1; the match to TRBD2 covers 10 bases. The trim removed 6 bases at V and 7 bases at J, leaving 3 bases unmatched. The CDR3 runs 13 residues. The CDR3 sequence: CASRLAGENEQFF. The CDR3 bases are TGTGCCAGCAGGCTAGCGGGAGAGAATGAGCAGTTCTTC.

This clonotype was counted at least ten times. The V gene is TRBV5-1, the J gene TRBJ2-3; D uncertain. From germline, CDR1 is SGHRS and CDR2 YFSETQ. V lost 0 bases and J lost 0, with 5 bases in between. The CDR3 is made up of 14 amino acids. Written as DNA, the CDR3 is TGCGCCAGCAGCTTGGACCCTAGCACAGATACGCAGTATTTT. It specifies CASSLDPSTDTQYF. The full variable domain, its missing parts supplied by reference TRBV5-1 and TRBJ2-3, is KAGVTQTPRYLIKTRGQQVTLSCSPISGHRSVSWYQQTPGQGLQFLFEYFSETQRNKGNFPGRFSGRQFSNSRSEMNVSTLELGDSALYLCASSLDPSTDTQYFGPGTRLTVL.

Only a few counts were recorded for this clonotype. This chain links TRBV14 with TRBJ2-6; 10 bases line up with TRBD1. There are 19 residues in the CDR3. With V trimmed by 3 bases and J by 1 base, 9 bases remained unmatched. Germline V gives CDR1 SGHDN, CDR2 FVKESK. The CDR3: CASSHFRTGGSSGANVLTF. DNA for the CDR3: TGTGCCAGCAGCCATTTCCGGACAGGGGGTTCTTCTGGGGCCAACGTCCTGACTTTC.

The chain carries TRBV12-3 or TRBV12-4 and TRBJ1-5; 8 nucleotides agree with TRBD1. The CDR3 has 15 residues. V trimming: 5 bases; J trimming: 2 bases; junction bases outside the gene matches: 5. CDR3 nucleotides: TGTGCCAGCAGTCATACGGACAGGGGCAATCAGCCCCAGCATTTT. Amino acid sequence: CASSHTDRGNQPQHF.

This clonotype was found many times. The chain links TRBV20-1 to TRBJ2-7; D is possibly TRBD1 (6 bases). V was shortened by 0 bases and J by 6 bases, with 12 bases between the two germline ends. Germline CDR1 DFQATT, CDR2 SNEGSKA (reference sequence). This CDR3 spans 13 amino acids. CDR3 amino acids: CSARDRRGGEQYF. The CDR3 DNA reads as TGCAGTGCTAGAGATCGGAGAGGGGGCGAGCAGTACTTC.

This clonotype was observed many times. The gene calls are TRBV28 and TRBJ2-1; the match to TRBD2 covers 8 bases. The J segment lost 3 bases and the V segment lost 4 bases, leaving 5 bases of the junction unmatched. Per the germline V gene, CDR1 is MDHEN and CDR2 is SYDVKM. There are 15 residues in the CDR3. CDR3 residues: CASSYSGNSYNEQFF. The CDR3 nucleotides read TGTGCCAGCAGTTATAGCGGGAATAGCTACAATGAGCAGTTCTTC.

This clonotype was picked up many times. The chain links TRBV29-1 to TRBJ2-2, with D perhaps matching TRBD1 or TRBD2 (6 bases each). This CDR3 comprises 13 residues. Germline V gene lookup returns CDR1 SQVTM and CDR2 ANQGSEA. The CDR3 DNA reads TGCGTCGTGGGGGGCGCAAACACCGGGGAGCTGTTTTTT. Protein sequence: CVVGGANTGELFF.

This clonotype was picked up many times. The chain has TRBV6-5 and TRBJ2-3, with 13 bases identical to TRBD2. V was pared by 2 bases and J by 4 bases, with 3 bases of the junction left unmatched. The CDR3 sequence is 16 residues long. The V gene's germline CDR1 is MNHEY and CDR2 SVGAGI. The chain's CDR3 is CASSYQLAGGADTQYF. DNA for the CDR3: TGTGCCAGCAGTTACCAACTAGCGGGAGGGGCAGATACGCAGTATTTT.

This chain uses TRBV7-6 with TRBJ1-4; 7 nucleotides align to TRBD1. V shed 4 bases and J 8 bases; nucleotides not matched to a gene: 7. This CDR3 has 14 residues. Germline CDR1 reads SGHVS; CDR2 reads FNYEAQ. The CDR3 DNA is TGTGCCAGCAGCTCGACAGGGTTAGGGGAAAAACTGTTTTTT. It codes for CASSSTGLGEKLFF. Together with reference TRBV7-6 and TRBJ1-4, the CDR3 gives the full variable domain: GAGVSQSPRYKVTKRGQDVALRCDPISGHVSLYWYRQALGQGPEFLTYFNYEAQQDKSGLPNDRFSAERPEGSISTLTIQRTEQRDSAMYRCASSSTGLGEKLFFGSGTQLSVL.

This clonotype was counted a few times. The gene calls are TRBV3-1 and TRBJ2-1, with D perhaps matching TRBD2 (6 bases). The CDR3 is made up of 16 amino acids. Germline-derived CDR1 and CDR2 are LGHDT and YNNKEL (reference sequence). Deletions cut 5 bases from V and 0 bases from J, with 14 bases between. CDR3 nucleotides: TGTGCCAGCAGCGCAAGCTGGAGGGCCTCCTACAATGAGCAGTTCTTC. Protein sequence: CASSASWRASYNEQFF.

V and J are TRBV12-3 or TRBV12-4 and TRBJ1-4; possible D gene TRBD1, 6 bases. V lost 3 bases and J 10 bases, leaving 15 bases between the germline ends. This CDR3 has 14 residues. The CDR3 sequence: CASSFLGAEGKLFF. CDR3 bases: TGTGCCAGCAGTTTTCTGGGGGCAGAGGGAAAACTGTTTTTT.

V usage is TRBV4-3 and J usage is TRBJ2-3; no firm D call. The germline CDR1 and CDR2 sequences are LGHNA and YSLEER. CDR3 length equals 13 residues. V was shortened by 0 bases and J by 6 bases, with 7 bases between the two germline ends. The CDR3 protein is CASSQDFGDTQYF. In DNA, the CDR3 is TGCGCCAGCAGCCAAGATTTCGGGGATACGCAGTATTTT.

This clonotype was found a few times. The J gene is TRBJ2-3, the V gene TRBV24-1; D uncertain. Germline V gene data show CDR1 as KGHDR and CDR2 as SFDVKD. The CDR3 loop spans 14 amino acids. V dropped 4 bases and J dropped 0 bases, with 7 bases sitting between them. The CDR3 nucleotides read TGTGCCACCAGTGACATTCATAGCACAGATACGCAGTATTTT. This translates into CATSDIHSTDTQYF.

This clonotype was seen a handful of times. This rearrangement joins TRBV12-3 or TRBV12-4 to TRBJ2-1, with D tentatively TRBD2 (5 bases). CDR3 length: 17 amino acids. V was trimmed by 2 bases and J by 5 bases, leaving 19 bases between them. The CDR3 reads CASSLPWELSVNNEQFF. The CDR3 nucleotides are TGTGCCAGCAGTTTACCGTGGGAGCTAAGTGTTAACAATGAGCAGTTCTTC.

This clonotype was seen a few times. The chain carries TRBV5-6 and TRBJ1-1; D may be TRBD1 (5 bases). Germline CDR1 SGHDT, CDR2 YYEEEE. V lost 7 bases and J 1 base, leaving 11 bases between the germline ends. The length of the CDR3 is 13 residues. CDR3 protein: CASSTVPNTEAFF. Here the CDR3 DNA reads TGTGCCAGCTCGACAGTACCGAACACTGAAGCTTTCTTT. The full variable domain, in which reference TRBV5-6 and TRBJ1-1 provide the parts outside the CDR3, is DAGVTQSPTHLIKTRGQQVTLRCSPKSGHDTVSWYQQALGQGPQFIFQYYEEEERQRGNFPDRFSGHQFPNYSSELNVNALLLGDSALYLCASSTVPNTEAFFGQGTRLTVV.

The chain employs TRBV5-4 and TRBJ2-7; 7 nucleotides agree with TRBD2. J lost 5 bases, V lost 0 bases, and 2 bases had no gene match. The CDR3 has 13 residues. CDR1 and CDR2 from the germline V gene are SGHNT and YYREEE (reference sequence). Written as DNA, the CDR3 is TGTGCCAGCAGCTTGGGGACTAGAGACGAGCAGTACTTC. It encodes CASSLGTRDEQYF.

V and J are TRBV4-1 and TRBJ2-4; TRBD1 might be the D (5 bases). CDR3 size: 15 residues. Between the trimmed V and J ends, which lost 6 bases and 0 bases, there was a span of 12 bases. Germline V gene data show CDR1 as MGHRA and CDR2 as YSYEKL. DNA for the CDR3: TGCGCCAGCAGACCGGCAGGGCAAGCCAAAAACATTCAGTACTTC. As protein: CASRPAGQAKNIQYF.

This clonotype was seen more than once but under ten times. The genes are TRBV9 and TRBJ2-7, with D perhaps matching TRBD1 (6 bases). The V gene's germline CDR1 is SGDLS and CDR2 YYNGEE. The CDR3 covers 14 residues. V was trimmed by 1 base and J by 7 bases, leaving 15 bases between them. CDR3 DNA: TGTGCCAGCAGCGTATTGGACAGCCCCCTGGAGCAGTACTTC. This sequence encodes CASSVLDSPLEQYF. The complete variable domain, with remaining parts taken from reference TRBV9 and TRBJ2-7, reads DSGVTQTPKHLITATGQRVTLRCSPRSGDLSVYWYQQSLDQGLQFLIQYYNGEERAKGNILERFSAQQFPDLHSELNLSSLELGDSALYFCASSVLDSPLEQYFGPGTRLTVT.

This clonotype has at least ten counts. CDR3 protein: CASSNRANYGYTF. For the CDR3, the DNA is TGTGCCAGCAGCAACAGGGCCAACTATGGCTACACCTTC. The rearrangement uses TRBV12-3 or TRBV12-4 and TRBJ1-2; a weak D match, TRBD1 (6 bases). V was trimmed by 6 bases and J by 2 bases, leaving 10 bases between them. CDR3 length: 13 residues.

At least ten counts were recorded for this clonotype. The chain combines TRBV24-1 with TRBJ2-3; 8 bases map to TRBD2. Germline CDR1 reads KGHDR; CDR2 reads SFDVKD. The CDR3 is 17 residues long. Trimming took 3 bases from V and 0 from J; bases not matched to a gene: 7. The CDR3 nucleotides read TGTGCCACCAGTGATCGGAGCGGGAGAGCTAGCACAGATACGCAGTATTTT. It codes for CATSDRSGRASTDTQYF.

The J gene is TRBJ2-5, the V gene TRBV29-1; no firm D call. The CDR3 runs 13 residues. Trimming stripped 4 bases from V and 1 base from J, with 10 bases between. Germline assignment: CDR1 SQVTM and CDR2 ANQGSEA. DNA of the CDR3: TGCAGCGTTGCGTGGGTTACCCAAGAGACCCAGTACTTC. Amino acids: CSVAWVTQETQYF.

As to this clonotype: At one end the junction does not follow the germline gene, possibly because of a read error. DNA of the CDR3: TGCGCCAGCAGCCAAGTACTCAGGGGGGGAGCGTCCGCCTTC. Translation: CASSQVLRGGASAF. The genes are TRBV4-1 and TRBJ1-2; TRBD1 matches at 7 bases. This CDR3 is built from 14 residues. Germline CDR1 is MGHRA and CDR2 is YSYEKL.

CDR3: CASSVGLAQGPTDTQYF. The CDR3 bases are TGTGCCAGCAGCGTAGGGCTAGCGCAGGGACCCACAGATACGCAGTATTTT. The J gene is TRBJ2-3, the V gene TRBV9; weak D call: TRBD2 (6 bases). Trimming shortened V by 0 bases and J by 2 bases, and 16 bases separated the two germline ends. CDR1 is SGDLS, CDR2 YYNGEE, per germline. The CDR3 contains 17 residues.

The rearrangement links TRBV5-6 to TRBJ2-5; D is unclear. V gave up 1 base and J gave up 1 base, with 11 bases separating them. CDR1 is SGHDT, CDR2 YYEEEE, per germline. This CDR3 has 15 residues. The CDR3 region has the DNA TGTGCCAGCAGCTTGAGGGTACCCGTCCAAGAGACCCAGTACTTC. Translating it yields CASSLRVPVQETQYF.

The chain carries TRBV6-2 or TRBV6-3 and TRBJ2-7; a weak D match, TRBD1 (6 bases). CDR3 length equals 15 residues. Per the germline V gene, CDR1 is MNHEY and CDR2 is SVGEGT. The V end was cut by 6 bases, the J end by 3 bases, with 18 bases between. The CDR3 is CASSPGTLVIYEQYF. The CDR3 DNA follows: TGTGCCAGCAGCCCCGGGACACTAGTAATCTACGAGCAGTACTTC.

V usage is TRBV5-1 and J usage is TRBJ2-7; tentative D call: TRBD2 (5 bases). The V gene lost 0 bases and the J gene lost 2 bases, with 18 bases spanning the gap. Germline V gene data show CDR1 as SGHRS and CDR2 as YFSETQ. CDR3 length equals 17 residues. The CDR3 DNA follows: TGCGCCAGCAGCTTGGAAGTCGGCGGGTACCACACCTACGAGCAGTACTTC. Translated, it gives CASSLEVGGYHTYEQYF.

This clonotype came up a few times. The chain recombines TRBV3-1 with TRBJ2-7; D gene ambiguous. The CDR3 is 11 residues long. Germline V CDR1 and CDR2: LGHDT, YNNKEL (reference sequence). V lost 3 bases, J lost 3 bases, and 3 bases lay in between. The CDR3 region has the DNA TGTGCCAGCAGCCATGACTACGAGCAGTACTTC. Protein product: CASSHDYEQYF.

The chain employs TRBV7-2 and TRBJ1-2, with TRBD1 matching 9 bases. Per germline, CDR1 SGHTA and CDR2 FQGNSA. V lost 5 bases and J lost 3; bases outside the gene matches: 10. The CDR3 sequence is 16 residues long. The CDR3 coding sequence is TGTGCCAGCAGCCCTCCCCGACAGGGGGGGTACTATGGCTACACCTTC. Translated: CASSPPRQGGYYGYTF.